This TCR beta chain stems from a study of blood T cell repertoires in COVID-19. Authors' processing steps: Amplification with reference gene primers provided the estimates of nucleated cell counts. Repertoires were generated with immunoSEQ multiplex PCR, while TCRdb's copy carries only in-frame clones and drops some. D and trimming come from the DNA, and the V and J calls and clone size come from that table. Of fewer than 70,000 clones in the sample, approximately 83% were seen once. The V gene end was trimmed by 6 bases and the J gene end by 11 bases; junction bases not matched to a gene: 14. The CDR3 spans 15 residues. From germline, CDR1 is SGHTA and CDR2 FQGTGA.

The TCR sequence derives from a man aged 35 to 55 with COVID-19, enrolled during active disease. The sequenced sample consisted of peripheral blood. This chain links TRBV7-3 with TRBJ2-1, with 9 bases identical to TRBD1. DNA of the CDR3: TGTGCCAGCAGTGCCGGGACAGGGTCCGGACTCAAGCAGTTCTTC. It translates to CASSAGTGSGLKQFF.